Listed here are 6 T cell receptor beta chains from one sample, sequenced in a study of post-analysis software for immune sequencing data. Their antigens remain unidentified. Sequencing libraries made from TCR beta cDNA carried unique molecular identifiers. Via MiXCR, TCRdb re-called the PCR reads, giving one row per CDR3 protein. The table shows some 260,000 distinct CDR3 sequences, with 36% occurring only once. Study-level results: Patients used roughly five TRBV segments, including TRBV5-6, TRBV5-1 and TRBV20-1, more often than controls.

Sequenced input: blood. The receptors stem from a girl aged 10 to 17 with multiple sclerosis.

This clonotype was counted at least ten times. The chain employs TRBV20-1 and TRBJ1-1; D is unresolved. This CDR3 comprises 14 residues. Germline CDR1 DFQATT, CDR2 SNEGSKA (reference sequence). V was pared by 0 bases and J by 3 bases, with 11 bases between. CDR3 in DNA: TGCAGTGCTAGAGATGGGCAGGACTACACTGAAGCTTTCTTT. Translated: CSARDGQDYTEAFF.

This chain connects TRBV14 to TRBJ2-5; D may correspond to TRBD1 or TRBD2 (5 bases each). The CDR3 loop spans 18 amino acids. Germline CDR1 SGHDN, CDR2 FVKESK. Trimming removed 0 bases from V and 2 bases from J, with 19 bases in between. The CDR3 sequence: CASSQDRGPRGSQETQYF. CDR3 bases: TGTGCCAGCAGCCAAGATAGAGGTCCGAGGGGATCACAAGAGACCCAGTACTTC.

Comments on this clonotype: At one boundary the junction diverges from the germline segment, which might be a read error. The chain combines TRBV29-1 with TRBJ1-2; D not certain. Germline V lookup: CDR1 SQVTM, CDR2 ANQGSEA. The CDR3 covers 11 residues. CDR3 DNA sequence: TGCAGTGTTGAGGCTGGGAAAAGCTACACCTTC. Amino acids: CSVEAGKSYTF.

This clonotype occurred once. V is TRBV7-8 and J is TRBJ2-2; 7 positions agree with TRBD1. The CDR3 is 17 amino acids. Per the germline V gene, CDR1 is SGHVS and CDR2 is FQNEAQ. The ends lost 5 bases at V and 1 base at J; junction bases unmatched: 10. The CDR3 protein is CASSARLGGMNTGELFF. The CDR3 region has the DNA TGTGCCAGCAGCGCACGTCTAGGGGGCATGAACACCGGGGAGCTGTTTTTT.

About this clonotype itself: At one end, the junction sequence differs from germline, possibly due to a read error. The V gene is TRBV5-5, the J gene TRBJ2-7; TRBD1 matches at 8 bases. Germline assignment: CDR1 SGHKS and CDR2 YYEKEE (reference sequence). CDR3 length: 15 residues. CDR3: CTSSSLTGVSYEQYF. The CDR3 coding sequence is TGTACCAGCAGCTCATTGACAGGGGTCTCCTACGAGCAGTACTTC.

Only a few counts were recorded for this clonotype. The chain has TRBV7-3 and TRBJ1-1, with a possible D match to TRBD1 (6 bases). Looked up from germline, CDR1 is SGHTA and CDR2 is FQGTGA. Deletions cut 2 bases from V and 5 bases from J, with 12 bases between. The CDR3 is 14 residues long. As DNA, the CDR3 is TGTGCCAGCAGCTTAGGGGGCGTAGGGACTGAAGCTTTCTTT. It is translated as CASSLGGVGTEAFF.